This TCR beta chain was captured in a study of blood T cell repertoires in COVID-19. Study-wide context: Both acute and convalescent COVID-19 samples were obtained from the United States, Italy and Spain. PBMCs, B-cell-depleted T cells, or T cells were the source of the cDNA or gDNA that made up the material.

In the original workflow: Amplification of reference gene primers provided the estimated nucleated cell counts. Data came from immunoSEQ multiplex PCR; TCRdb stores just in-frame clones and leaves some out. That table gives V, J and clone size, and the DNA gave D and trimming. The data show some 460,000 clones, around nine tenths seen once. The CDR3 covers 18 residues. CDR1 MDHEN and CDR2 SYDVKM come from the germline V gene. V was clipped by 2 bases and J by 0 bases; unmatched bases: 6. The material sequenced was peripheral blood. This TCR was sampled from a woman in her 30s with acute or convalescent COVID-19. The chain uses TRBV28 and TRBJ2-6, with 8 bases fitting TRBD1. The CDR3: CASSLRQGKGSGANVLTF. The CDR3 bases are TGTGCCAGCAGTTTAAGACAGGGGAAAGGCTCTGGGGCCAACGTCCTGACTTTC.